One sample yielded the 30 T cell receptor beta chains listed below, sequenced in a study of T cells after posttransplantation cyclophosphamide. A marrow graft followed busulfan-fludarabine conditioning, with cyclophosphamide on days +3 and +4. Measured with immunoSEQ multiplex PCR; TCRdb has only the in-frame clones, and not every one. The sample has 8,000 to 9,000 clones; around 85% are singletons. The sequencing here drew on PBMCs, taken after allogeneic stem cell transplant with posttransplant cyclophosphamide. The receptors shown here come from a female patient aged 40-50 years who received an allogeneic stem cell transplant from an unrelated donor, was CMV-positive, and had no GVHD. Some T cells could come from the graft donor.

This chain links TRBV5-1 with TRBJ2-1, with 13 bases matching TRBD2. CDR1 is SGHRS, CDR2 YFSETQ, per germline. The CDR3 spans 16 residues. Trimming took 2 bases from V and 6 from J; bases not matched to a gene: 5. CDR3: CASSLLAGGLSNEQFF. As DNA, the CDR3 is TGCGCCAGCAGCTTACTAGCGGGGGGGCTTAGCAATGAGCAGTTCTTC.

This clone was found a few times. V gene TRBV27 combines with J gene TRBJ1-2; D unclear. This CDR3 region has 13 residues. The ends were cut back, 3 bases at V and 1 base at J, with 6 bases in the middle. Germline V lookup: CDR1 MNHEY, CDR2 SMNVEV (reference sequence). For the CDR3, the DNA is TGTGCCAGCAGTTTTAATAGTAACTATGGCTACACCTTC. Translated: CASSFNSNYGYTF.

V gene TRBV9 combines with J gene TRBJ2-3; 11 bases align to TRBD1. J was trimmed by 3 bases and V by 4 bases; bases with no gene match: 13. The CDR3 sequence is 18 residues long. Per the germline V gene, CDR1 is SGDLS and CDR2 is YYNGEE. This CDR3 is CASSYPKNRDRGTDTQYF. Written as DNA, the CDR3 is TGTGCCAGCAGCTATCCCAAGAACCGGGACAGGGGGACAGATACGCAGTATTTT.

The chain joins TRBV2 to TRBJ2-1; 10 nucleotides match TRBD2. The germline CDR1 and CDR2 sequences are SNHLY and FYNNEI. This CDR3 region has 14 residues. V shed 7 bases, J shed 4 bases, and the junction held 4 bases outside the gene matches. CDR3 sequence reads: CASTLAGAYNEQFF. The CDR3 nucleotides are TGTGCCAGCACCCTAGCGGGGGCGTACAATGAGCAGTTCTTC.

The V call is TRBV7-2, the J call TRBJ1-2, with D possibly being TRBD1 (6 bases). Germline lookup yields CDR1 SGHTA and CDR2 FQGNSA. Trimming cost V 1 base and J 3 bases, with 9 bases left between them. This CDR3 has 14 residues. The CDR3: CASSLGGQHYGYTF. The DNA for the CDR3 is TGTGCCAGCAGCTTAGGCGGACAGCACTATGGCTACACCTTC.

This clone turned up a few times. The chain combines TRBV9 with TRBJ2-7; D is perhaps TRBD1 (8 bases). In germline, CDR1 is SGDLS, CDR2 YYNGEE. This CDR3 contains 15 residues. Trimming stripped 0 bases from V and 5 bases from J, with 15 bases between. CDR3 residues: CASSVAWGGQDEQYF. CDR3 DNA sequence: TGTGCCAGCAGCGTAGCATGGGGGGGACAGGACGAGCAGTACTTC.

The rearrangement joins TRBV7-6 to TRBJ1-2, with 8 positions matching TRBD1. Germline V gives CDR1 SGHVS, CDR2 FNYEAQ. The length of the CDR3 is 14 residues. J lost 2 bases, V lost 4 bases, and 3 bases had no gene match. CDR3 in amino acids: CASSSGQGNYGYTF. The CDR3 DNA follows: TGTGCCAGCAGCTCAGGACAGGGAAACTATGGCTACACCTTC.

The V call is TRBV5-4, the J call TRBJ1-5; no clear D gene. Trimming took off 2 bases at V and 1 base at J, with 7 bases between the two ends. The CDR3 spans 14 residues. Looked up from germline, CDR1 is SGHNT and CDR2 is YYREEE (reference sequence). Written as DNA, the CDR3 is TGTGCCAGCAGCTTTGCCGGGAGCAATCAGCCCCAGCATTTT. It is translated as CASSFAGSNQPQHF.

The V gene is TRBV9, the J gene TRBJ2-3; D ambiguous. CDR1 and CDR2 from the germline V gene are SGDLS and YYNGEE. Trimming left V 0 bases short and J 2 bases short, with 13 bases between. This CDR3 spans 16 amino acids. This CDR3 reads CASSVGSLFNTDTQYF. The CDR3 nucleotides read TGTGCCAGCAGCGTAGGGAGCCTTTTTAACACAGATACGCAGTATTTT.

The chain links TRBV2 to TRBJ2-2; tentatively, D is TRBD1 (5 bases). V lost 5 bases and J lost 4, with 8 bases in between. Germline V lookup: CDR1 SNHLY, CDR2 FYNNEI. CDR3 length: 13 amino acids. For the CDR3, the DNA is TGTGCCAGCAGTTCCCAGGGCACCGGGGAGCTGTTTTTT. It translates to CASSSQGTGELFF.

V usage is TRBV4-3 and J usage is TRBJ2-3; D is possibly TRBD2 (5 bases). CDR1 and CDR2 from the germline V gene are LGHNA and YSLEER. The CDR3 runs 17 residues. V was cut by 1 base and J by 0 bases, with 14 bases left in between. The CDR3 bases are TGCGCCAGCAGCCAAGCGGCTCATGCGGGTAGCACAGATACGCAGTATTTT. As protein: CASSQAAHAGSTDTQYF.

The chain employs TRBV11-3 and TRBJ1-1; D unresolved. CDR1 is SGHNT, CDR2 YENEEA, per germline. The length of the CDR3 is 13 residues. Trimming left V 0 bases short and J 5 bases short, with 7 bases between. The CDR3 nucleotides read TGTGCCAGCAGCTTAGACAGAGGGACTGAAGCTTTCTTT. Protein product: CASSLDRGTEAFF.

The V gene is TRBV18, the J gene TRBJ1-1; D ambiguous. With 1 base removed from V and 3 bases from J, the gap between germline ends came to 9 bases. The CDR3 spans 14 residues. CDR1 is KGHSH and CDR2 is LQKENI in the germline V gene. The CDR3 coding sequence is TGTGCCAGCTCACCACTTAGCGTTTACACTGAAGCTTTCTTT. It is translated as CASSPLSVYTEAFF.

The CDR3 DNA sequence: TGTGCCAGCAGTGTCCGAGGGGGCGGCACCGGGGAGCTGTTTTTT. Its protein is CASSVRGGGTGELFF. V gene TRBV25-1 combines with J gene TRBJ2-2, with 7 bases fitting TRBD1. The germline V gene encodes CDR1 MGHDK and CDR2 SYGVNS. Losses at the gene ends were 4 bases for V and 4 bases for J; bases not matched to a gene: 6. This CDR3 has 15 residues.

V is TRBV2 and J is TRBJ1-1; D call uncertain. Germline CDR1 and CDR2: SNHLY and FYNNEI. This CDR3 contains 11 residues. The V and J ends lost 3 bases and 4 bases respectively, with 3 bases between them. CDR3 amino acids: CASSDGTEAFF. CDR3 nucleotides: TGTGCCAGCAGTGACGGCACTGAAGCTTTCTTT.

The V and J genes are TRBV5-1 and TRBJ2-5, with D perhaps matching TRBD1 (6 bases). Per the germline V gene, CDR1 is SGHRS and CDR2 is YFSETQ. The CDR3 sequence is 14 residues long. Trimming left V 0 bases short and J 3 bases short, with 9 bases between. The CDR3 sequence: CASSLGTAKETQYF. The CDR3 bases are TGCGCCAGCAGCTTGGGGACAGCCAAAGAGACCCAGTACTTC.

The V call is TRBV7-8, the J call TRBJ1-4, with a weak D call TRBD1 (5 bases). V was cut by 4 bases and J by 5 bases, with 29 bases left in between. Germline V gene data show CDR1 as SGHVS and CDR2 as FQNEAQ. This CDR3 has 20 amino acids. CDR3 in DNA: TGTGCCAGCAGCTCTTACCGGATCTGGCAGGGAGGGACCTCCAATGAAAAACTGTTTTTT. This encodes CASSSYRIWQGGTSNEKLFF.

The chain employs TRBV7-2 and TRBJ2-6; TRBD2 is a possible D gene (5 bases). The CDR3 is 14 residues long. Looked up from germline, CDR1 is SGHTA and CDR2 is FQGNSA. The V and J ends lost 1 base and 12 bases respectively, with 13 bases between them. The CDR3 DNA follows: TGTGCCAGCAGCTTAGAGACGGGAACGCTCGTCCTGACTTTC. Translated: CASSLETGTLVLTF.

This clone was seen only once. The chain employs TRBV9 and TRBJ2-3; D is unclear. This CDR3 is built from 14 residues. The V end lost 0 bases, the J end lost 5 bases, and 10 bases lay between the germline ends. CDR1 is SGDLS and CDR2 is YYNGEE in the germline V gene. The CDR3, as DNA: TGTGCCAGCAGCGTAGGAGTCAAGCTAGATACGCAGTATTTT. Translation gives CASSVGVKLDTQYF.

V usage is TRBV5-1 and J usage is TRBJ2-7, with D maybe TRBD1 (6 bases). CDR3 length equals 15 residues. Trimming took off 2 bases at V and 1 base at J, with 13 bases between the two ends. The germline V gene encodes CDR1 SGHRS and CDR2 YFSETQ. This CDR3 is CASSLGKDRSYEQYF. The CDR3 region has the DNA TGCGCCAGCAGCTTAGGTAAGGACAGATCCTACGAGCAGTACTTC.

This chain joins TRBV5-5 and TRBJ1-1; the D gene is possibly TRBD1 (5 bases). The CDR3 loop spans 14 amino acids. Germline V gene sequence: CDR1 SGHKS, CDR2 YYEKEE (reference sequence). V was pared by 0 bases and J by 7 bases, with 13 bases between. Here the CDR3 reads CASSLARGDYEAFF. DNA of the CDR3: TGTGCCAGCAGCTTGGCCCGGGGGGATTATGAAGCTTTCTTT.

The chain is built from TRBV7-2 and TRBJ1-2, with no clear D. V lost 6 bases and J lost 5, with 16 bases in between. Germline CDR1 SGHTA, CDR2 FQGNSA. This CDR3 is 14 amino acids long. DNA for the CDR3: TGTGCCAGCAGTTCATTATCAGCGGGGTATGGCTACACCTTC. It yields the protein CASSSLSAGYGYTF. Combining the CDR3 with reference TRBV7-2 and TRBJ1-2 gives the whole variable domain GAGVSQSPSNKVTEKGKDVELRCDPISGHTALYWYRQSLGQGLEFLIYFQGNSAPDKSGLPSDRFSAERTGGSVSTLTIQRTQQEDSAVYLCASSSLSAGYGYTFGSGTRLTVV.

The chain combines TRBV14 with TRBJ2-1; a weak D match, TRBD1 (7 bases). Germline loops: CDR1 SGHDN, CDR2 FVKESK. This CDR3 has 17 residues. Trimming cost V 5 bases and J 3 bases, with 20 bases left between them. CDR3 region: CASSYVRGRGDYNEQFF. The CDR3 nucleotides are TGTGCCAGCAGCTACGTAAGGGGCAGGGGGGACTACAATGAGCAGTTCTTC. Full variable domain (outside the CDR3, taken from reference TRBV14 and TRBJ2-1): EAGVTQFPSHSVIEKGQTVTLRCDPISGHDNLYWYRRVMGKEIKFLLHFVKESKQDESGMPNNRFLAERTGGTYSTLKVQPAELEDSGVYFCASSYVRGRGDYNEQFFGPGTRLTVL.

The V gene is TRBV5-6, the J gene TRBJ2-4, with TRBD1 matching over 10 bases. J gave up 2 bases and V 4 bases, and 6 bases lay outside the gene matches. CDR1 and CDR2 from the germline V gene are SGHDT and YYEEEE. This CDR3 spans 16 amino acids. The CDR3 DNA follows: TGTGCCAGCAGCCCGGACAGGGGGGAATCCAAAAACATTCAGTACTTC. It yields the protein CASSPDRGESKNIQYF.

CDR3: CSVGGAGETQYF. The CDR3 nucleotides read TGCAGCGTTGGAGGAGCGGGAGAGACCCAGTACTTC. The chain combines TRBV29-1 with TRBJ2-5, with a weak D call TRBD2 (6 bases). The CDR3 is made up of 12 amino acids. Germline V gene sequence: CDR1 SQVTM, CDR2 ANQGSEA. V was pared by 4 bases and J by 4 bases, with 10 bases between.

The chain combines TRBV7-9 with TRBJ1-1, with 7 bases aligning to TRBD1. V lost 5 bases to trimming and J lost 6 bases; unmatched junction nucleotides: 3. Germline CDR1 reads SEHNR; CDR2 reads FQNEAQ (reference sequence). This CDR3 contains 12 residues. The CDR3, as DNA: TGTGCCAGCAGCGTAACAGGGGCTGAAGCTTTCTTT. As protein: CASSVTGAEAFF.

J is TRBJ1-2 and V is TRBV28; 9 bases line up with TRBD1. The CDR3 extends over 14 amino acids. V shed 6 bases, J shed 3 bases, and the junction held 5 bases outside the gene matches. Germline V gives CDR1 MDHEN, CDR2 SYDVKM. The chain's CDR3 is CASSPGTGHYGYTF. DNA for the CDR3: TGTGCCAGCAGCCCCGGGACAGGGCACTATGGCTACACCTTC.

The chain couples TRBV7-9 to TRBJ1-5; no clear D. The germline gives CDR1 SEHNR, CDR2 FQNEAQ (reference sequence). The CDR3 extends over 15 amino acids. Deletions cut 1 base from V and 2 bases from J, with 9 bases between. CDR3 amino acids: CASSLGPLGNQPQHF. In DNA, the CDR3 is TGTGCCAGCAGCTTAGGGCCCTTGGGCAATCAGCCCCAGCATTTT.

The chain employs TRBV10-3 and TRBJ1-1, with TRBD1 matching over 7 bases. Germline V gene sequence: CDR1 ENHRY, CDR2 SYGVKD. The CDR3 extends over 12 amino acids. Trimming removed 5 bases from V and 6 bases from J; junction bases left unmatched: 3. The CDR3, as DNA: TGTGCCATCAGTAGCAGGGGGGCTGAAGCTTTCTTT. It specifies CAISSRGAEAFF.

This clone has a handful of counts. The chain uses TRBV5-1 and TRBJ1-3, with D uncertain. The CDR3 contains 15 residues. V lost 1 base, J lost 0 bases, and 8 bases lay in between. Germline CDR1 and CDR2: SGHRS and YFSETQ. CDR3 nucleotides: TGCGCCAGCAGCTTGTTCGTTAGCTCTGGAAACACCATATATTTT. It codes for CASSLFVSSGNTIYF.